Listed here are 21 T cell receptor beta chains from one sample, sequenced in a study of breast tumors, draining lymph nodes, adjacent tissues. A single record per CDR3 protein comes from TCRdb applying MiXCR to the multiplex PCR reads. Of about 46,000 distinct CDR3 sequences detected, more than 20% appear once; the ten largest clones hold 7.5% to 9.5%. Source material: breast tumor tissue. The receptors come from a female donor with breast cancer. Some clones in this sample may be carry-over from other donors' samples.

This clonotype appeared once. The chain links TRBV6-2 or TRBV6-3 to TRBJ1-5; TRBD1 matches at 12 bases. V gave up 7 bases and J gave up 6 bases; unmatched junction bases: 7. This CDR3 is 15 amino acids long. The germline V gene has CDR1 MNHEY and CDR2 SVGEGT. In DNA form, the CDR3 reads TGTGCCAGCATCGAGGGACAGGGGGCAGCTCAGCCCCAGCATTTT. It yields the protein CASIEGQGAAQPQHF.

This clonotype was detected ten times or more. The rearrangement links TRBV27 to TRBJ1-6; possibly TRBD1 for D (6 bases). The CDR3 runs to 15 residues. With 5 bases removed from V and 8 bases from J, the gap between germline ends came to 16 bases. CDR1 is MNHEY, CDR2 SMNVEV, per germline (reference sequence). CDR3 nucleotide sequence: TGTGCCAGCAGTCGCCAGGGGTTTTCTGATTCACCCCTCCACTTT. This codes for CASSRQGFSDSPLHF.

Ten or more counts support this clonotype. The chain employs TRBV3-1 and TRBJ2-7; a weak D match, TRBD1 (6 bases). V was shortened by 0 bases and J by 4 bases, with 19 bases between the two germline ends. CDR1 and CDR2 from the germline V gene are LGHDT and YNNKEL (reference sequence). The CDR3 extends over 17 amino acids. In DNA form, the CDR3 reads TGTGCCAGCAGCCAAGATGCTCGACAGGAGTGGCTGTACGAGCAGTACTTC. It is translated as CASSQDARQEWLYEQYF.

This clonotype was detected many times. The V gene is TRBV9, the J gene TRBJ2-2; possibly TRBD1 for D (6 bases). The V end was cut by 3 bases, the J end by 7 bases, with 10 bases between. Looked up from germline, CDR1 is SGDLS and CDR2 is YYNGEE. This CDR3 has 13 residues. The CDR3, as DNA: TGTGCCAGCAGCGGAGGGGGTGACGGGGAGCTGTTTTTT. It yields the protein CASSGGGDGELFF. Full variable domain (rest looked up from reference TRBV9 and TRBJ2-2): DSGVTQTPKHLITATGQRVTLRCSPRSGDLSVYWYQQSLDQGLQFLIQYYNGEERAKGNILERFSAQQFPDLHSELNLSSLELGDSALYFCASSGGGDGELFFGEGSRLTVL.

This clonotype was detected many times. The V gene is TRBV6-6, the J gene TRBJ2-5; a weak D match, TRBD1 (6 bases). The CDR3 covers 15 residues. V shed 6 bases and J shed 2 bases, with 16 bases lying between them. The germline CDR1 and CDR2 sequences are MNHNY and SVGAGI (reference sequence). The CDR3 is CASRPPGDTQETQYF. Written as DNA, the CDR3 is TGTGCCAGCAGACCGCCCGGGGACACACAAGAGACCCAGTACTTC.

Regarding this clonotype: This may be a read error: a much more frequent sequence differs by one nucleotide. Likely a read error: the CDR3 ends without its conserved phenylalanine or tryptophan. This chain's CDR3 is CASSRSGGATGELFS. In nucleotides, the CDR3 is TGTGCCAGTAGTCGAAGCGGGGGGGCCACCGGGGAGCTGTTTTCT. The J gene is TRBJ2-2, the V gene TRBV19; 10 bases line up with TRBD2. Trimming at V came to 5 bases and at J to 4 bases, leaving 4 bases not matched to a gene. Per germline, CDR1 LNHDA and CDR2 SQIVND (reference sequence). This CDR3 spans 15 amino acids.

This clonotype has ten or more counts. V and J are TRBV4-2 and TRBJ2-7; D is unresolved. This CDR3 is 16 amino acids long. V lost 1 base, J lost 0 bases, and 13 bases lay in between. The germline CDR1 and CDR2 sequences are LGHNA and YNFKEQ. The CDR3 loop is CASSQARTWGSYEQYF. The DNA of the CDR3 is TGTGCCAGCAGCCAAGCTCGAACTTGGGGCTCCTACGAGCAGTACTTC.

In regard to this clonotype: This sequence may be a read error, since a much larger clone differs from it by one base. The chain links TRBV7-8 to TRBJ2-3; 7 bases line up with TRBD2. The CDR3 runs to 16 residues. Germline-derived CDR1 and CDR2 are SGHVS and FQNEAQ. CDR3 sequence reads: CANSVGLRGVTDTQYF. The CDR3 DNA reads TGTGCCAACAGCGTCGGTCTCCGGGGGGTCACAGATACGCAGTATTTT.

This clonotype was observed many times. The chain couples TRBV20-1 to TRBJ2-5; D gene ambiguous. The CDR3 is 14 amino acids. Trimming removed 1 base at V and 5 bases at J, with 14 bases between. Germline CDR1 reads DFQATT; CDR2 reads SNEGSKA (reference sequence). CDR3 nucleotides: TGCAGTGCTAGAGGGGGAACGTCCGGGGAGACCCAGTACTTC. Residues: CSARGGTSGETQYF.

This clonotype was counted ten times or more. The chain couples TRBV29-1 to TRBJ1-5; no definite D call. The germline V gene has CDR1 SQVTM and CDR2 ANQGSEA. The CDR3 has 14 residues. V shed 7 bases and J shed 0 bases, with 13 bases lying between them. CDR3 residues: CSEEDPLSNQPQHF. The CDR3 DNA is TGCAGCGAGGAGGACCCACTTAGCAATCAGCCCCAGCATTTT. Based on the CDR3 plus reference TRBV29-1 and TRBJ1-5, the full variable domain is SAVISQKPSRDICQRGTSLTIQCQVDSQVTMMFWYRQQPGQSLTLIATANQGSEATYESGFVIDKFPISRPNLTFSTLTVSNMSPEDSSIYLCSEEDPLSNQPQHFGDGTRLSIL.

This clonotype came up many times. CDR3 protein: CASSLFGQEDEKLFF. DNA of the CDR3: TGCGCCAGCAGCTTGTTCGGACAGGAGGATGAAAAACTGTTTTTT. The V gene is TRBV5-1, the J gene TRBJ1-4; 7 positions match TRBD1. The V gene's germline CDR1 is SGHRS and CDR2 YFSETQ. The V gene end was trimmed by 1 base and the J gene end by 6 bases; junction bases not matched to a gene: 6. CDR3 length: 15 amino acids.

Remarks on this clonotype: This sequence may be a read error, since a much larger clone differs from it by one base. The genes are TRBV4-1 and TRBJ2-2; 7 bases are a match to TRBD2. The V and J ends lost 1 base and 4 bases, in that order; junction bases with no gene match: 9. Germline loops: CDR1 MGHRA, CDR2 YSYEKL. CDR3 length: 17 residues. In DNA, the CDR3 is TGCGCCAGCAGCCAAGGGGCAGTGGGGGGGGGCACCGGGGAGCTGTTTTTT. This translates into CASSQGAVGGGTGELFF.

There are many counts of this clonotype. The chain employs TRBV6-1 and TRBJ1-5; maybe TRBD1 (6 bases). This CDR3 comprises 15 residues. Germline loops: CDR1 MNHNS, CDR2 SASEGT. V was trimmed by 6 bases and J by 6 bases, leaving 18 bases between them. CDR3 sequence reads: CASSDNTGLGQPQHF. The CDR3 coding sequence is TGTGCCAGCAGCGACAATACAGGGTTAGGTCAGCCCCAGCATTTT.

The chain uses TRBV20-1 and TRBJ1-6; weak D call: TRBD1 (5 bases). Trimming took off 0 bases at V and 4 bases at J, with 10 bases between the two ends. The CDR3 runs to 15 residues. The germline V gene encodes CDR1 DFQATT and CDR2 SNEGSKA (reference sequence). DNA for the CDR3: TGCAGTGCTAGAGAAATGGGACGGTATAATTCACCCCTCCACTTT. It encodes CSAREMGRYNSPLHF.

The V call is TRBV5-1, the J call TRBJ2-2; D gene unclear. Trimming took 5 bases from V and 5 from J, leaving 16 bases between them. This CDR3 has 15 amino acids. Per germline, CDR1 SGHRS and CDR2 YFSETQ. The CDR3 nucleotides are TGCGCCAGCAGAATACGACTGGGGTCGACCGGGGAGCTGTTTTTT. This translates into CASRIRLGSTGELFF.

This clonotype was recorded at least ten times. This chain links TRBV6-4 with TRBJ1-6; D not certain. Germline V gene lookup returns CDR1 MRHNA and CDR2 SNTAGT. The CDR3 length is 14 residues. Trimming pared 4 bases from V and 3 bases from J, leaving 7 bases between. This CDR3 reads CASSVSIYNSPLHF. CDR3 bases: TGTGCCAGCAGTGTTTCTATCTATAATTCACCCCTCCACTTT.

The rearrangement uses TRBV9 and TRBJ2-1, with 7 bases that match TRBD1. J gave up 6 bases and V 4 bases, and 7 bases lay outside the gene matches. The CDR3 loop spans 14 amino acids. CDR1 is SGDLS and CDR2 is YYNGEE in the germline V gene. The DNA for the CDR3 is TGTGCCAGCAGCCCAAATGACAGGGTCAATGAGCAGTTCTTC. It specifies CASSPNDRVNEQFF.

This clonotype occurred once. A clone one base away is much larger, so this may be a read error. This sequence joins TRBV5-1 and TRBJ2-2, with a tentative D call TRBD2 (6 bases). The germline V gene encodes CDR1 SGHRS and CDR2 YFSETQ. V lost 3 bases and J 5 bases, leaving 14 bases between the germline ends. CDR3 length: 15 residues. The CDR3 DNA is TGCGCCAGCAGCTCGGTGACTGCGGGGACCGGGGAGCTGTTTTTT. As protein: CASSSVTAGTGELFF.

This clonotype occurred many times. The V call is TRBV2, the J call TRBJ2-5; D is ambiguous. Per germline, CDR1 SNHLY and CDR2 FYNNEI. This CDR3 has 13 amino acids. Trimming stripped 3 bases from V and 3 bases from J, with 8 bases between. In DNA form, the CDR3 reads TGTGCCAGCAGTGAGAGGCGGAAAGAGACCCAGTACTTC. Residues: CASSERRKETQYF. Using reference TRBV2 and TRBJ2-5 for the parts outside the CDR3, the full variable domain is EPEVTQTPSHQVTQMGQEVILRCVPISNHLYFYWYRQILGQKVEFLVSFYNNEISEKSEIFDDQFSVERPDGSNFTLKIRSTKLEDSAMYFCASSERRKETQYFGPGTRLLVL.

This clonotype was seen ten or more times. This chain links TRBV3-1 with TRBJ2-5; TRBD2 agrees at 10 bases. V dropped 4 bases and J dropped 4; count of bases not matched to a gene: 12. Per the germline V gene, CDR1 is LGHDT and CDR2 is YNNKEL (reference sequence). The CDR3 is made up of 17 amino acids. In nucleotides, the CDR3 is TGTGCCAGCAGCCTGGAGCGGGGGGGCGGTTTAGCAGAGACCCAGTACTTC. The encoded protein is CASSLERGGGLAETQYF.

This clonotype was recorded many times. This rearrangement joins TRBV20-1 to TRBJ2-4; D possibly corresponds to TRBD2 (7 bases). The CDR3 is 15 residues long. Per the germline V gene, CDR1 is DFQATT and CDR2 is SNEGSKA (reference sequence). The V and J ends lost 0 bases and 13 bases respectively, with 22 bases between them. DNA of the CDR3: TGCAGTGCTAGAGATGGGGGGGGCGCGAACTTACTACAGTACTTC. This codes for CSARDGGGANLLQYF.